This entry lists 4 T cell receptor beta chains sequenced from one sample in a study of glioma-infiltrating T cells after dendritic cell vaccination. The time point denotes: after dendritic cell vaccination, including at tumor progression/relapse. Sequenced by immunoSEQ multiplex PCR; TCRdb stores in-frame clones only, minus some. This table holds about 76,000 clones, about nine tenths found once. Sequenced here: blood, sampled after dendritic cell vaccination. Receptor source: a human donor with glioblastoma.

This rearrangement joins TRBV19 to TRBJ2-6, with D possibly matching TRBD2 (7 bases). The germline V gene has CDR1 LNHDA and CDR2 SQIVND (reference sequence). V gave up 5 bases and J gave up 0 bases, with 17 bases separating them. The CDR3 contains 18 residues. The CDR3 DNA reads as TGTGCCAGTAGTCCCTGGGGAGGGGGGAGCTCTGGGGCCAACGTCCTGACTTTC. This sequence encodes CASSPWGGGSSGANVLTF.

V and J are TRBV5-1 and TRBJ2-7; D might be TRBD2 (7 bases). Germline loops: CDR1 SGHRS, CDR2 YFSETQ. The V gene lost 3 bases and the J gene lost 5 bases, with 15 bases spanning the gap. The CDR3 is 14 amino acids. The CDR3 nucleotides read TGCGCCAGCAGCTCGGGGGGCAGGGAAAACGAGCAGTACTTC. Protein: CASSSGGRENEQYF.

This chain uses TRBV2 with TRBJ2-3; TRBD1 matches 7 bases. The CDR3 contains 14 residues. CDR1 is SNHLY, CDR2 FYNNEI, per germline. V trimming: 8 bases; J trimming: 4 bases; junction bases outside the gene matches: 9. CDR3 DNA: TGTGCCAGCCTACAGGGGACCTGGGCAGATACGCAGTATTTT. This encodes CASLQGTWADTQYF.

The chain couples TRBV25-1 to TRBJ1-2, with D uncertain. The CDR3 covers 14 residues. The germline V gene encodes CDR1 MGHDK and CDR2 SYGVNS. Trimming shortened V by 2 bases and J by 4 bases, and 11 bases separated the two germline ends. This CDR3 is CASSELGVAYGYTF. In nucleotides, the CDR3 is TGTGCCAGCAGTGAACTCGGTGTAGCCTATGGCTACACCTTC.